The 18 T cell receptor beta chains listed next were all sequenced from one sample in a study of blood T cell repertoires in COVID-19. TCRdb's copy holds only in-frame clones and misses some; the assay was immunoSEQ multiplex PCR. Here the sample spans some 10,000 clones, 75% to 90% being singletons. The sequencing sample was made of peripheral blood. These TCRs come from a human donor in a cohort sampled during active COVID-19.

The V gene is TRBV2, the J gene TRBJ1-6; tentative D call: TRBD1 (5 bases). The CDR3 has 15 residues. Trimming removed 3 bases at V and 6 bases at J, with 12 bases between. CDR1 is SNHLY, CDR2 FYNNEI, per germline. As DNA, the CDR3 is TGTGCCAGCAGTGAGGGGCGGCAAGTTAATTCACCCCTCCACTTT. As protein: CASSEGRQVNSPLHF. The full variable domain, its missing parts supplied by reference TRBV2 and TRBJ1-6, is EPEVTQTPSHQVTQMGQEVILRCVPISNHLYFYWYRQILGQKVEFLVSFYNNEISEKSEIFDDQFSVERPDGSNFTLKIRSTKLEDSAMYFCASSEGRQVNSPLHFGNGTRLTVT.

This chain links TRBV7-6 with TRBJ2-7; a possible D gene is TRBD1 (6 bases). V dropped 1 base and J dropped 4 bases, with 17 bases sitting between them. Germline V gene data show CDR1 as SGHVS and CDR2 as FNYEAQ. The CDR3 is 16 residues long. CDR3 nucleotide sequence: TGTGCCAGCAGCTTAGGAGGTCGGGACACAGCTTACGAGCAGTACTTC. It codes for CASSLGGRDTAYEQYF.

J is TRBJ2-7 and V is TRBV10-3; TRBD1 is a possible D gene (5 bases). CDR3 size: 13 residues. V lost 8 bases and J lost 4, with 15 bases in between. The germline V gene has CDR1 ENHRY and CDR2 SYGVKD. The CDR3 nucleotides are TGTGCCATCGCGACAGCCTCCGCGTACGAGCAGTACTTC. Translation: CAIATASAYEQYF.

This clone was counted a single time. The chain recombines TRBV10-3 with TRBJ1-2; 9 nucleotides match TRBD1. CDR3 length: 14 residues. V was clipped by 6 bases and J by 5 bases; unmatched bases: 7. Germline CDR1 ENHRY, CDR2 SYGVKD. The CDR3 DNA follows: TGTGCCATCAGGCGCGGGACAGGGTATTATGGCTACACCTTC. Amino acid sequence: CAIRRGTGYYGYTF.

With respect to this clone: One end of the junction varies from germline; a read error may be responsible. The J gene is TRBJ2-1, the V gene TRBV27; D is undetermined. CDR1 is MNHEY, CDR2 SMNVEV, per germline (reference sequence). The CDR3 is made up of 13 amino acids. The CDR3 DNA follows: TGCACCAGCAGAAACACAACCTACAATGAGCAGTTCTTC. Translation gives CTSRNTTYNEQFF.

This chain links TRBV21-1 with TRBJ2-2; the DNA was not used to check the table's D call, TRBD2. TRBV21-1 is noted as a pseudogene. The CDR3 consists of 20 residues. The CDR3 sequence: CASSKGRGLAGGDNTGELFF. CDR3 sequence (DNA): TGTGCCAGCAGCAAAGGTCGTGGGCTAGCGGGAGGTGATAACACCGGGGAGCTGTTTTTT.

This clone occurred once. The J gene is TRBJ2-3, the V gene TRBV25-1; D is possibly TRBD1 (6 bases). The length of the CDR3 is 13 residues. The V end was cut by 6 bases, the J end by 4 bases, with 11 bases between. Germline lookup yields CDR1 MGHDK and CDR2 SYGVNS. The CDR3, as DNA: TGTGCCAGCAGCTCACAGGGCCCAGATACGCAGTATTTT. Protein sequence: CASSSQGPDTQYF.

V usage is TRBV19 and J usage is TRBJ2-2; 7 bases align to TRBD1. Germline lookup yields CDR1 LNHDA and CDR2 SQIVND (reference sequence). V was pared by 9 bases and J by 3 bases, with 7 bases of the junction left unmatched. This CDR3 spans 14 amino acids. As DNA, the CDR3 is TGTGCCAGCCAGACAGGGAGTTACACCGGGGAGCTGTTTTTT. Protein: CASQTGSYTGELFF.

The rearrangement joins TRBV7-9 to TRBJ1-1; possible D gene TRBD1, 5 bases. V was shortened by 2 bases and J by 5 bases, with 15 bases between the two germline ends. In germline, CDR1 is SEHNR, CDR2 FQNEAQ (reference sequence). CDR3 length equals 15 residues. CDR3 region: CASSLRIGEGTEAFF. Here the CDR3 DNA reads TGTGCCAGCAGCTTACGTATAGGGGAAGGTACTGAAGCTTTCTTT.

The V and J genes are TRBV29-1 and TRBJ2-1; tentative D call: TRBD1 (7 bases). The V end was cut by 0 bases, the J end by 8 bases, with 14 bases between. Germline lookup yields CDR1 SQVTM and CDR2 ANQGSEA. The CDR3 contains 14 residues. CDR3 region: CSVEDPGGTDEQFF. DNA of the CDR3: TGCAGCGTTGAAGATCCTGGCGGGACAGATGAGCAGTTCTTC.

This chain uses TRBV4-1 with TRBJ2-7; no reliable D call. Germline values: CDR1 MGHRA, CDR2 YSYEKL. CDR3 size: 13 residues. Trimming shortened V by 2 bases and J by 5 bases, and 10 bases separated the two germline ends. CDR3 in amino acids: CASSQTNLHEQYF. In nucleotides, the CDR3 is TGCGCCAGCAGCCAAACGAACTTACACGAGCAGTACTTC.

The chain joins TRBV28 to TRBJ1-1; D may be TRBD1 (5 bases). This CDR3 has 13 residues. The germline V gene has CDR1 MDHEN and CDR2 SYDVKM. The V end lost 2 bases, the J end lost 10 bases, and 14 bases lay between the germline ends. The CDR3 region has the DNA TGTGCCAGCAGTTTAAAGGGTACGGGGGGAGCTTTCTTT. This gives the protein CASSLKGTGGAFF.

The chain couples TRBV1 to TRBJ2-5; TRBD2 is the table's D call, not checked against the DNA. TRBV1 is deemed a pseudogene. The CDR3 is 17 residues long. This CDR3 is CTSSPTGTSGSGGTQYF. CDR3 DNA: TGCACCAGCAGCCCCACCGGGACTAGCGGGAGTGGCGGGACCCAGTACTTC.

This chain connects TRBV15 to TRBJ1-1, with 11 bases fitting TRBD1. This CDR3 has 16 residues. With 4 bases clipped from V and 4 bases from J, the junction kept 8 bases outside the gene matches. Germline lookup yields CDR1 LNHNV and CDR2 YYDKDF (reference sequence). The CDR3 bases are TGTGCCACCAGCACGGACAGGGGGCGAAGAGGCACTGAAGCTTTCTTT. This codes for CATSTDRGRRGTEAFF.

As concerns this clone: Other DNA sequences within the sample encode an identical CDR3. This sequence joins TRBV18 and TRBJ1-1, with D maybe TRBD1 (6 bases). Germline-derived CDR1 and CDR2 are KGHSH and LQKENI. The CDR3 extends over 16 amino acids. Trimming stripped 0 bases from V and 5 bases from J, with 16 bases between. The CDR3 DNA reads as TGTGCCAGCTCACCACCGGGGGCGGGCCGGGATACTGAAGCTTTCTTT. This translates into CASSPPGAGRDTEAFF.

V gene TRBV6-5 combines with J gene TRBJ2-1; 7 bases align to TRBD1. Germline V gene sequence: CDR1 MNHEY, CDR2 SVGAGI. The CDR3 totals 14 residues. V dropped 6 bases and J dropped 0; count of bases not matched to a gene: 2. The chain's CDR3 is CASRGTDSYNEQFF. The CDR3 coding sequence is TGTGCCAGCAGAGGGACAGACTCCTACAATGAGCAGTTCTTC.

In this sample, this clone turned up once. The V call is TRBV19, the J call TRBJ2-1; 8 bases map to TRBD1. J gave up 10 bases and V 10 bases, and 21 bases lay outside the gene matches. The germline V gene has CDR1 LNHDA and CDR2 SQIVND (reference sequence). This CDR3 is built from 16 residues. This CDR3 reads CATDSSIRGRLGEQFF. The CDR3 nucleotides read TGTGCCACCGACTCTAGTATCAGGGGGCGCTTAGGGGAGCAGTTCTTC.

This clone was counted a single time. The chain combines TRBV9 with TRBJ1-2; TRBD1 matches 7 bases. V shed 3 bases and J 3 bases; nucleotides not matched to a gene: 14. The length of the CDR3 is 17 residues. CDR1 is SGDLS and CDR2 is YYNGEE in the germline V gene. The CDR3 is CASSADYLTGVDYGYTF. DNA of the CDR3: TGTGCCAGCAGCGCGGACTACCTCACAGGGGTCGACTATGGCTACACCTTC. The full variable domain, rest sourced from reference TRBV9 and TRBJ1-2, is DSGVTQTPKHLITATGQRVTLRCSPRSGDLSVYWYQQSLDQGLQFLIQYYNGEERAKGNILERFSAQQFPDLHSELNLSSLELGDSALYFCASSADYLTGVDYGYTFGSGTRLTVV.